The rows below give T cell receptor beta chains drawn from one sample of a study of T cell responses to AZD1222 COVID-19 vaccine. Measured with immunoSEQ multiplex PCR; TCRdb has only the in-frame clones, and not every one. The sample shows 130,000 or so clones, about 89% of them seen only once. Material: peripheral blood, obtained 28 days after the second dose of the MenACWY control vaccine. The receptors shown here come from an adult who received the MenACWY meningococcal vaccine as a control. Each CDR3 is given with its conserved first and last residue. The order of the fields is clone size, D gene, J gene, V gene, CDR3 DNA, CDR3 protein. The D gene is left open where the match is weak. Size tells how often a clone was seen (once, few, many) or the class of an expanded clone, and some rows leave it out.

>-|-|TRBJ1-1|TRBV21-1
TGTGCCAGCGTTTGGGACGATTTCAAAAACACTGAAGCTTTCTTT
CASVWDDFKNTEAFF
>few|TRBD2|TRBJ2-7|TRBV5-1
TGCGCCAGCAGTTTGACGGGAGGCGAGCAGTACTTC
CASSLTGGEQYF
>-|TRBD2|TRBJ2-1|TRBV7-9
TGTGCCAGCAGCGTCCTAGCGGGAGTACACAATGAGCAGTTCTTC
CASSVLAGVHNEQFF
>-|-|TRBJ2-3|TRBV29-1
TGCAGCGTAAGGCAGGGGTCGGGGGCGAATACGCAGTATTTT
CSVRQGSGANTQYF
>-|-|TRBJ2-3|TRBV3-1/TRBV3-2
TGTGCCAGCAGCCACCCCTCGGATCTTTCAGATACGCAGTATTTT
CASSHPSDLSDTQYF
>-|-|TRBJ1-2|TRBV19
TGTGCCAGTAGCCAGACAGGCACCATTAACTACACCTTC
CASSQTGTINYTF
>-|TRBD2|TRBJ2-3|TRBV7-3
TGTGCCAGCAGCTTAAACTCGGGGGGACTAGCGGGAGGCCGGGGCACAGATACGCAGTATTTT
CASSLNSGGLAGGRGTDTQYF
>-|-|TRBJ1-4|TRBV19
TGTGCCAGTAGTATACTGGCAGGAGGTGAAAAACTGTTTTTT
CASSILAGGEKLFF
>-|-|TRBJ2-7|TRBV6-5
TGTGCCAGCAGTCGGACCGGGGGTGAGGCCTACGAGCAGTACTTC
CASSRTGGEAYEQYF
>-|-|TRBJ2-3|TRBV7-9
TGTGCCAGCAGCTTAACTGGACCAGATACGCAGTATTTT
CASSLTGPDTQYF
>-|-|TRBJ2-3|TRBV23-1
TGCGCCAGGAGTCCCCCAGATACGCAGTATTTT
CARSPPDTQYF
>-|TRBD1|TRBJ1-2|TRBV12-5
TGTGCTAGTGCCATGGGACAGGGGGTTTCCGGCTACACCTTC
CASAMGQGVSGYTF
>-|TRBD2|TRBJ2-1|TRBV9
TGTGCCAGCAGCGGACTAGCGGGAGTCAATGAGCAGTTCTTC
CASSGLAGVNEQFF
>-|-|TRBJ2-1|TRBV28
TGTGCCATCGAGCGGGCTAGCGACCTATACAATGAGCAGTTCTTC
CAIERASDLYNEQFF
>-|-|TRBJ2-5|TRBV14
TGTGCCAGCAGCCAGCTCGGCGCGAGGGAGACCCAGTACTTC
CASSQLGARETQYF
>once|-|TRBJ2-7|TRBV6-1
TGTGCCAGCAGTGAAGTTGGGGGCGAGCAGTACTTC
CASSEVGGEQYF
>-|-|TRBJ1-1|TRBV6-5
TGTGCCAGCAGTCCTCCGGGCACTGAAGCTTTCTTT
CASSPPGTEAFF
>-|-|TRBJ1-4|TRBV6-2/TRBV6-3
TGTGCCAGCAGACCTAGCGGACAGTGGAATGAAAAACTGTTTTTT
CASRPSGQWNEKLFF
>once|-|TRBJ2-7|TRBV18
TGTGCCAGCTCGGCGCAGGACAGTTACGAGCAGTACTTT
CASSAQDSYEQYF
>-|-|TRBJ2-7|TRBV9
TGTGCCAGCAGCGTAGCGGACTTCTCCTACGAGCAGTACTTC
CASSVADFSYEQYF
>-|-|TRBJ2-3|TRBV29-1
TGCAGCGTTGAGGAGGGGGGCACAGATACGCAGTATTTT
CSVEEGGTDTQYF
>few|-|TRBJ1-1|TRBV25-1
TGTGCCAGCAGGGCCTCCTGGACGAACACTGAAGCTTTCTTT
CASRASWTNTEAFF
>few|-|TRBJ1-3|TRBV15
TGTGCCACCAGCAGAGATTACCAGCCCGGCCCCGGAAACACCATATATTTT
CATSRDYQPGPGNTIYF
>once|-|TRBJ1-6|TRBV3-1/TRBV3-2
TGTGCCAGCAGCCAAGTTTCCAGTGGGAATTCACCCCTCCACTTT
CASSQVSSGNSPLHF
>-|-|TRBJ1-1|TRBV28
TGTGCCACCAAACAGGGTAACACTGAAGCTTTCTTT
CATKQGNTEAFF
>-|-|TRBJ1-5|TRBV7-3
TGTGCCACCACGGCCGGGCCCCAGCATTTT
CATTAGPQHF
>-|-|TRBJ2-1|TRBV11-2
TGTGCCAGCAGCACGGGACGGGTGGGGTTCTTC
CASSTGRVGFF
>few|-|TRBJ2-2|TRBV7-8
TGTGCCAGCAGCGGCAGACAGTACACCGGGGAGCTGTTTTTT
CASSGRQYTGELFF
>-|-|TRBJ2-7|TRBV5-8
TGTGCCAGCAGTTACGGACAAATCTCCTACGAGCAGTACTTC
CASSYGQISYEQYF
>-|TRBD2|TRBJ2-5|TRBV24-1
TGTGCCACCAGTGAGCGGCGGGGGATCCAAGAGACCCAGTACTTC
CATSERRGIQETQYF